This T cell receptor (beta chain) was documented in a study of T cell responses to AZD1222 COVID-19 vaccine. Study-wide results and caveats: At study baseline, merely a handful of AZD1222 recipients were seropositive. Recipients of two AZD1222 doses showed rising Spike-specific TCR breadth and depth. White British donors predominated, females outnumbered males, and clonal diversity was possibly underestimated.

Details on this clone: Its specificity is unknown.

CDR3 length: 14 amino acids. The V and J ends lost 4 bases and 5 bases respectively, with 15 bases between them. Looked up from germline, CDR1 is SGHRS and CDR2 is YFSETQ. TCRdb keeps only in-frame clones here, not all; method: immunoSEQ multiplex PCR. The sample lists under 150,000 clones, approximately 90% occurring once. The chain joins TRBV5-1 to TRBJ2-5; D is possibly TRBD1 or TRBD2 (5 bases each). Material: peripheral blood, obtained on day 0 of AZD1222 vaccination. The receptor was derived from an adult in good health. CDR3 nucleotide sequence: TGCGCCAGCAGCCCGGTTGGGGGTGGCGAGACCCAGTACTTC. It specifies CASSPVGGGETQYF.